The rows below give T cell receptor beta chains drawn from one sample of a study of CD8 T cells in Susac syndrome. TCRdb itself ran the immunoSEQ multiplex PCR reads through MiXCR, one entry per CDR3 protein. The profile shows about 130,000 distinct CDR3 sequences, about 95% of them singletons. Sequencing used CD4+ T cells from PBMCs. The source of these receptors is a human donor with multiple sclerosis. Each CDR3 is given with its conserved first and last residue. The D gene is left open where the match is weak. The listing skips clone size in some rows; elsewhere it reads once, few, many or a size class.

v_call	d_call	j_call	clone_size	cdr3_aa	cdr3_nt
TRBV6-5	NA	TRBJ2-7	NA	CASRHVHEQYF	TGTGCCAGCAGGCACGTCCACGAGCAGTACTTC
TRBV7-2	NA	TRBJ2-2	NA	CASSRTDVAGANTGELFF	TGTGCCAGCAGCAGAACTGACGTAGCCGGGGCAAACACCGGGGAGCTGTTTTTT
TRBV5-1	TRBD2	TRBJ2-3	NA	CASSQGLAGADTQYF	TGCGCCAGCAGCCAGGGACTAGCGGGAGCAGATACGCAGTATTTT
TRBV28	TRBD1	TRBJ1-1	NA	CASNRGAEAFF	TGTGCCAGCAACAGGGGCGCCGAAGCTTTCTTT
TRBV24-1	TRBD1	TRBJ2-1	NA	CATSVWDREGNEQFF	TGTGCCACCAGTGTCTGGGACAGGGAAGGAAATGAGCAGTTCTTC
TRBV5-4	TRBD1	TRBJ2-5	NA	CASSSGTGSQETQYF	TGTGCCAGCAGCTCCGGGACAGGGTCGCAAGAGACCCAGTACTTC
TRBV4-3	NA	TRBJ2-3	NA	CASSQDPLTPLTMGTQYF	TGCGCCAGCAGCCAAGACCCCCTCACCCCGCTAACAATGGGTACGCAGTATTTT
TRBV27	NA	TRBJ2-7	NA	CASSSRPDPLYEQYF	TGTGCCAGCAGTTCTCGGCCGGATCCACTCTACGAGCAGTACTTC
TRBV30	TRBD1	TRBJ2-7	NA	CAWTRGTGGREQYF	TGTGCCTGGACCCGAGGGACAGGGGGTCGCGAGCAGTACTTC
TRBV27	TRBD1	TRBJ1-2	NA	CASHTTGQGILYTF	TGTGCCAGCCATACTACGGGACAGGGAATTCTCTACACCTTC
TRBV11-2	TRBD1	TRBJ1-2	NA	CASSLETGVKTF	TGTGCCAGCAGCTTAGAGACAGGGGTGAAAACCTTC
TRBV29-1	NA	TRBJ2-7	once	CSVARTLSYEQYF	TGCAGCGTTGCTAGAACCCTTTCCTACGAGCAGTACTTC
TRBV30	NA	TRBJ2-5	NA	CAWSVAGSETQYF	TGTGCCTGGAGTGTGGCAGGGTCCGAGACCCAGTACTTC
TRBV20-1	TRBD1	TRBJ2-5	NA	CSARGQGKAAPYF	TGCAGTGCTAGAGGACAGGGGAAAGCGGCGCCGTACTTC
TRBV7-2	TRBD1	TRBJ1-3	NA	CASSPQGLGGNTIYF	TGTGCCAGCAGCCCACAGGGGCTTGGCGGAAACACCATATATTTT
TRBV20-1	TRBD2	TRBJ2-7	NA	CSAREGSGSSYEQYF	TGCAGTGCTAGAGAAGGTAGCGGGAGCTCCTACGAGCAGTACTTC
TRBV30	NA	TRBJ1-1	once	CAWNLLGGTEAFF	TGTGCCTGGAATCTGTTGGGGGGCACTGAAGCTTTCTTT
TRBV21-1	NA	TRBJ1-4	NA	CASSRGGRNEKLFF	TGTGCCAGCAGCAGAGGGGGGAGAAATGAAAAACTGTTTTTT
TRBV7-9	NA	TRBJ1-6	NA	CASTADGENSPLHF	TGTGCCAGCACCGCAGACGGGGAAAATTCACCCCTCCACTTT
TRBV20-1	NA	TRBJ1-1	NA	CSARDGQGGYTEAFF	TGCAGTGCTAGAGATGGTCAGGGAGGTTACACTGAAGCTTTCTTT
TRBV13	TRBD2	TRBJ2-7	NA	CASSLSGASSYEQYF	TGTGCCAGCAGCTTAAGCGGGGCGAGCTCCTACGAGCAGTACTTC
TRBV7-3	TRBD2	TRBJ2-5	NA	CASSLLAGQETQYF	TGTGCCAGCAGCTTACTAGCGGGCCAAGAGACCCAGTACTTC
TRBV29-1	NA	TRBJ1-2	NA	CSVERRGPLYGYTF	TGCAGCGTTGAACGTCGGGGGCCCTTATATGGCTACACCTTC
TRBV13	NA	TRBJ1-1	NA	CASSPSGELGRNTEAFF	TGTGCCAGCAGCCCCTCGGGGGAATTGGGGCGGAACACTGAAGCTTTCTTT
TRBV19	TRBD2	TRBJ2-5	NA	CASSKLTSGTNGETQYF	TGTGCCAGTAGTAAGCTGACTAGCGGAACTAACGGGGAGACCCAGTACTTC
TRBV30	NA	TRBJ2-7	NA	CAWSVWGNEQYF	TGTGCCTGGAGTGTATGGGGGAACGAGCAGTACTTC
TRBV12-3/TRBV12-4	TRBD2	TRBJ2-5	NA	CASRPSGNGETQYF	TGTGCCAGCAGACCTAGCGGGAATGGAGAGACCCAGTACTTC
TRBV20-1	NA	TRBJ2-3	NA	CSGGDTQYF	TGCAGCGGCGGAGATACGCAGTATTTT
TRBV19	TRBD1	TRBJ2-1	NA	CASSTGQGDSSYNEQFF	TGTGCCAGTAGTACTGGACAGGGGGATTCGTCCTACAATGAGCAGTTCTTC
TRBV3-1	TRBD1	TRBJ1-6	NA	CASSTGGNSPLHF	TGTGCCAGCAGTACAGGGGGTAATTCACCCCTCCACTTT
TRBV12-3/TRBV12-4	NA	TRBJ1-4	NA	CASSLADRSEKLFF	TGTGCCAGCAGTTTGGCTGACAGGAGTGAAAAACTGTTTTTT
TRBV7-9	NA	TRBJ1-6	NA	CASSQGGNSPLHF	TGTGCCAGCAGCCAGGGTGGCAATTCACCCCTCCACTTT
TRBV6-5	NA	TRBJ2-7	NA	CASTYKGTGVYEQYF	TGTGCCAGCACCTACAAGGGGACCGGGGTCTACGAGCAGTACTTC
TRBV5-4	TRBD1	TRBJ1-1	NA	CASSLLGQGVMNTEAFF	TGTGCCAGCAGCTTACTCGGACAGGGGGTGATGAACACTGAAGCTTTCTTT
TRBV5-4	NA	TRBJ2-7	NA	CASSRGQAYEQYF	TGTGCCAGCAGCAGGGGACAAGCCTACGAGCAGTACTTC
TRBV12-5	NA	TRBJ2-1	NA	CASGFVKVGIGYNEQFF	TGTGCTAGTGGTTTCGTTAAAGTTGGCATTGGCTACAATGAGCAGTTCTTC
TRBV19	NA	TRBJ2-7	NA	CASRETGPHSYEQYF	TGTGCCAGTAGGGAAACAGGTCCCCACTCCTACGAGCAGTACTTC
TRBV5-1	NA	TRBJ2-7	NA	CASSFRPSEDYEQYF	TGCGCCAGCAGCTTTAGGCCTAGTGAAGACTACGAGCAGTACTTC
TRBV4-1	TRBD1	TRBJ1-2	NA	CASSQGSGTGHYGYTF	TGCGCCAGCAGCCAAGGCTCCGGGACAGGGCATTATGGCTACACCTTC
TRBV7-9	TRBD1	TRBJ2-7	NA	CASSSFTGTGNYEQYF	TGTGCCAGCAGCTCGTTTACCGGGACAGGAAACTACGAGCAGTACTTC
TRBV5-1	TRBD2	TRBJ2-3	NA	CASSLDKREGRSDTQYF	TGCGCCAGCAGCTTGGACAAGCGGGAGGGCCGATCAGATACGCAGTATTTT